These T cell receptor beta chains were read from a single sample in a study of memory CD8 T cells in hepatitis C reinfection. Sequencing used immunoSEQ multiplex PCR; TCRdb keeps in-frame clones, though not all of them. The sample consists of over 35,000 clones, 88% of them appearing once. Source material: naive CD8+ T cells sorted from blood. The receptors come from a man between 18 and 29 years old with hepatitis C virus infection. Both conserved end residues are part of each CDR3. Fields, in order: V gene, J gene, D gene, clone size, CDR3 protein, CDR3 DNA. The D gene is left open where the match is weak. Clone size is shown for a subset of rows, as once, few, many or a class of expanded clone.

v_call: TRBV19
j_call: TRBJ2-1
d_call: TRBD2
clone_size: .
cdr3_aa: CASSTSGSYNEQFF
cdr3_nt: TGTGCCAGTAGTACTAGCGGATCCTACAATGAGCAGTTCTTC

v_call: TRBV19
j_call: TRBJ2-3
d_call: TRBD1
clone_size: .
cdr3_aa: CASSFRQGGDTQYF
cdr3_nt: TGTGCCAGTAGTTTTCGACAGGGTGGAGATACGCAGTATTTT

v_call: TRBV27
j_call: TRBJ2-1
d_call: .
clone_size: .
cdr3_aa: CASSHTSNEQFF
cdr3_nt: TGTGCCAGCAGTCATACTAGCAATGAGCAGTTCTTC

v_call: TRBV5-1
j_call: TRBJ2-7
d_call: TRBD2
clone_size: once
cdr3_aa: CASSAGLAGRSYEQYF
cdr3_nt: TGCGCCAGCAGCGCCGGACTAGCGGGTCGCTCCTACGAGCAGTACTTC

v_call: TRBV7-9
j_call: TRBJ2-1
d_call: TRBD1
clone_size: .
cdr3_aa: CASSLDDRGPNNEQFF
cdr3_nt: TGTGCCAGCAGCCTCGACGACAGGGGGCCCAACAATGAGCAGTTCTTC

v_call: TRBV18
j_call: TRBJ1-6
d_call: .
clone_size: once
cdr3_aa: CASSPRERVLNSPLHF
cdr3_nt: TGTGCCAGCTCACCACGTGAACGGGTCCTGAATTCACCCCTCCACTTT

v_call: TRBV7-9
j_call: TRBJ2-7
d_call: .
clone_size: .
cdr3_aa: CASSTGLQEQYF
cdr3_nt: TGTGCCAGCAGTACCGGGTTGCAGGAGCAGTACTTC

v_call: TRBV13
j_call: TRBJ1-4
d_call: .
clone_size: .
cdr3_aa: CASLQGTNEKLFF
cdr3_nt: TGTGCCAGCCTTCAGGGAACTAATGAAAAACTGTTTTTT

v_call: TRBV7-8
j_call: TRBJ2-1
d_call: .
clone_size: .
cdr3_aa: CASSELVASGEFF
cdr3_nt: TGTGCCAGCAGCGAATTAGTGGCTTCAGGGGAGTTCTTC

v_call: TRBV19
j_call: TRBJ2-1
d_call: .
clone_size: .
cdr3_aa: CASSTGERSSYNEQFF
cdr3_nt: TGTGCCAGTAGTACCGGCGAGAGGAGCTCCTACAATGAGCAGTTCTTC

v_call: TRBV5-1
j_call: TRBJ2-7
d_call: .
clone_size: .
cdr3_aa: CASSLYTGSYEQYF
cdr3_nt: TGCGCCAGCAGCTTGTATACGGGGTCCTACGAGCAGTACTTC

v_call: TRBV27
j_call: TRBJ2-2
d_call: .
clone_size: .
cdr3_aa: CASSLRGPGELFF
cdr3_nt: TGTGCCAGCAGTCTCAGGGGTCCCGGGGAGCTGTTTTTT

v_call: TRBV27
j_call: TRBJ2-2
d_call: .
clone_size: .
cdr3_aa: CASSLAGWTAPLQGGELFF
cdr3_nt: TGTGCCAGCAGTTTAGCGGGATGGACGGCCCCGCTTCAGGGCGGGGAGCTGTTTTTT

v_call: TRBV6-6
j_call: TRBJ2-5
d_call: TRBD1
clone_size: .
cdr3_aa: CASSYSGGAETQYF
cdr3_nt: TGTGCCAGCAGTTACTCAGGGGGCGCAGAGACCCAGTACTTC

v_call: TRBV2
j_call: TRBJ2-1
d_call: .
clone_size: .
cdr3_aa: CATRRRASSYNEQFF
cdr3_nt: TGTGCCACTCGGAGGAGGGCGAGCTCCTACAATGAGCAGTTCTTC

v_call: TRBV27
j_call: TRBJ2-5
d_call: .
clone_size: .
cdr3_aa: CASSLGLPPGETQYF
cdr3_nt: TGTGCCAGCAGTTTAGGACTCCCCCCGGGCGAGACCCAGTACTTC

v_call: TRBV6-1
j_call: TRBJ2-1
d_call: .
clone_size: .
cdr3_aa: CASRDLTGLNEQFF
cdr3_nt: TGTGCCAGCAGGGACTTGACAGGCCTCAATGAGCAGTTCTTC

v_call: TRBV7-9
j_call: TRBJ1-1
d_call: TRBD1
clone_size: once
cdr3_aa: CASRRTGALSEAFF
cdr3_nt: TGTGCCAGCAGAAGGACAGGGGCTTTGTCTGAAGCTTTCTTT

v_call: TRBV6-6
j_call: TRBJ2-3
d_call: TRBD2
clone_size: .
cdr3_aa: CASTYSGVRGDTQYF
cdr3_nt: TGTGCCAGCACCTATAGCGGGGTTAGGGGAGATACGCAGTATTTT

v_call: TRBV4-1
j_call: TRBJ2-1
d_call: TRBD2
clone_size: .
cdr3_aa: CASRLTRGGYIEQFF
cdr3_nt: TGCGCCAGCAGGCTGACTCGGGGGGGTTACATTGAGCAGTTCTTC

v_call: TRBV12-1
j_call: TRBJ2-5
d_call: .
clone_size: .
cdr3_aa: CASSLTSGSIETQYF
cdr3_nt: TGTGCCAGCAGCTTGACTAGCGGGAGTATAGAGACCCAGTACTTC

v_call: TRBV15
j_call: TRBJ2-2
d_call: TRBD2
clone_size: .
cdr3_aa: CATSRVGGNGELFF
cdr3_nt: TGTGCCACCAGCAGAGTGGGGGGGAACGGGGAGCTGTTTTTT